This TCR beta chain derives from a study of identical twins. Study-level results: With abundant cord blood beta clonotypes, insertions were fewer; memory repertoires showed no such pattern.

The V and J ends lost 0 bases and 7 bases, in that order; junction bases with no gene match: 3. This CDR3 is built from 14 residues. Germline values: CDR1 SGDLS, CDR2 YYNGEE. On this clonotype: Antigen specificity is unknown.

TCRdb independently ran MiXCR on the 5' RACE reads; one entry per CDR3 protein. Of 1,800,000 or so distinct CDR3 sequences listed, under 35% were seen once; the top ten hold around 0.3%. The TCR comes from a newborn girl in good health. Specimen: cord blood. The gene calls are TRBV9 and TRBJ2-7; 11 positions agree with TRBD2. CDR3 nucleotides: TGTGCCAGCAGCGTAGAACTAGCGGGAGATGAGCAGTACTTC. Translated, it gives CASSVELAGDEQYF.